This entry lists 25 T cell receptor beta chains sequenced from one sample in a study of blood T cell repertoires in COVID-19 (TCRdb year 2020). The library was built by means of the immunoSEQ multiplex PCR assay. Here the immuneACCESS table is served through TCRdb, limited to in-frame sequences with V and J called. Missing clones are a known gap in these copies; in checked studies unresolved V genes cover under half, and the rest lacks a known reason. This sample has under 150,000 clones in its table, and 84% of those were observed once. The ten largest make up approximately 6.1% of the sample. Specimen: peripheral blood. These receptors were obtained from a human donor in a cohort sampled during active COVID-19.

This chain connects TRBV28 to TRBJ1-2, with 7 bases identical to TRBD1. The V segment lost 6 bases and the J segment 1 base; nucleotides outside the gene matches: 8. Germline-derived CDR1 and CDR2 are MDHEN and SYDVKM. The CDR3 totals 15 residues. CDR3 bases: TGTGCCAGCAGGGGGACTGACAGGGATAACTATGGCTACACCTTC. Protein product: CASRGTDRDNYGYTF.

This chain uses TRBV19 with TRBJ2-2; 8 bases are shared with TRBD1. V was pared by 4 bases and J by 5 bases, with 6 bases of the junction left unmatched. Germline V lookup: CDR1 LNHDA, CDR2 SQIVND (reference sequence). The CDR3 runs 15 residues. DNA for the CDR3: TGTGCCAGTAGTACGACAGGGGATTGGACCGGGGAGCTGTTTTTT. It encodes CASSTTGDWTGELFF.

This chain joins TRBV5-1 and TRBJ2-5, with 9 bases matching TRBD1. Trimming cost V 4 bases and J 9 bases; bases outside gene matches: 10. Germline CDR1 reads SGHRS; CDR2 reads YFSETQ. This CDR3 spans 14 amino acids. The CDR3 is CASSPRTGEAAQYF. For the CDR3, the DNA is TGCGCCAGCAGCCCGCGGACAGGGGAAGCGGCCCAGTACTTC.

This clone was seen only a few times. V is TRBV7-8 and J is TRBJ2-7; 11 bases are a match to TRBD2. Losses at the gene ends were 6 bases for V and 3 bases for J; bases not matched to a gene: 1. This CDR3 has 13 residues. Looked up from germline, CDR1 is SGHVS and CDR2 is FQNEAQ. CDR3: CASRLAGGYEQYF. The CDR3 DNA reads TGTGCCAGCAGGCTAGCGGGGGGCTACGAGCAGTACTTC.

This clone has just one count. The gene calls are TRBV19 and TRBJ1-4; unclear D gene. V lost 0 bases and J lost 7, with 27 bases in between. Germline CDR1 reads LNHDA; CDR2 reads SQIVND (reference sequence). The CDR3 extends over 20 amino acids. The CDR3 is CASSIDVTGRISEAREKLFF. For the CDR3, the DNA is TGTGCCAGTAGTATAGACGTGACGGGTAGAATAAGTGAAGCGCGTGAAAAACTGTTTTTT.

This clone was seen only a few times. This chain connects TRBV7-2 to TRBJ1-1; D is undetermined. The germline V and J ends were trimmed by 5 bases and 1 base, with 17 bases remaining between them. Germline CDR1 and CDR2: SGHTA and FQGNSA. The CDR3 spans 16 residues. CDR3 nucleotides: TGTGCCAGCAGCGCTGTGACATTTCCATCGAACACTGAAGCTTTCTTT. It encodes CASSAVTFPSNTEAFF.

The rearrangement uses TRBV4-1 and TRBJ2-2, with D possibly TRBD2 on 7 matching bases. The CDR3 is 16 residues long. V gave up 1 base and J gave up 2 bases, with 11 bases separating them. Per the germline V gene, CDR1 is MGHRA and CDR2 is YSYEKL. CDR3 region: CASSQVSGTNTGELFF. DNA of the CDR3: TGCGCCAGCAGCCAAGTCAGCGGGACAAACACCGGGGAGCTGTTTTTT.

The chain recombines TRBV21-1 with TRBJ2-7; the D call in the table, TRBD2, was not verified against the DNA. TRBV21-1 is deemed a pseudogene. This CDR3 is built from 14 residues. CDR3 sequence (DNA): TGTGCCAGCAGCAACGGGGGTACTGAGTACGAGCAGTACTTC. It yields the protein CASSNGGTEYEQYF.

The DNA for the CDR3 is TGTGCCAGCAGTCCCAGGGTTAGGTCCTACAATGAGCAGTTCTTC. It codes for CASSPRVRSYNEQFF. This chain links TRBV11-1 with TRBJ2-1, with D maybe TRBD1 (5 bases). Germline loops: CDR1 SGHAT, CDR2 FQDESV (reference sequence). V was trimmed by 6 bases and J by 1 base, leaving 13 bases between them. This CDR3 has 15 amino acids.

The chain combines TRBV5-1 with TRBJ1-1; a weak D match, TRBD1 (6 bases). Germline V CDR1 and CDR2: SGHRS, YFSETQ. V was pared by 4 bases and J by 1 base, with 11 bases between. The CDR3 has 14 amino acids. CDR3 sequence: CASSPGAGNTEAFF. In nucleotides, the CDR3 is TGCGCCAGCAGCCCAGGGGCGGGGAACACTGAAGCTTTCTTT.

This clone was detected once. This chain connects TRBV9 to TRBJ2-5; 9 bases line up with TRBD1. The CDR3 loop spans 14 amino acids. Per germline, CDR1 SGDLS and CDR2 YYNGEE. The junction had 7 bases not matched to a gene; V was cut back by 6 bases and J by 4 bases. CDR3 in amino acids: CASNEQGAGETQYF. For the CDR3, the DNA is TGTGCCAGCAACGAACAGGGGGCAGGAGAGACCCAGTACTTC.

This clone is a singleton in its sample. The genes are TRBV9 and TRBJ2-5; the D gene is possibly TRBD2 (6 bases). CDR3 size: 16 residues. Germline lookup yields CDR1 SGDLS and CDR2 YYNGEE. Trimming removed 0 bases from V and 4 bases from J, with 16 bases in between. The CDR3 DNA is TGTGCCAGCAGCGTAGCTACTGGCGGGGCGGGAGAGACCCAGTACTTC. This sequence encodes CASSVATGGAGETQYF. Complete variable domain (other parts from reference TRBV9 and TRBJ2-5): DSGVTQTPKHLITATGQRVTLRCSPRSGDLSVYWYQQSLDQGLQFLIQYYNGEERAKGNILERFSAQQFPDLHSELNLSSLELGDSALYFCASSVATGGAGETQYFGPGTRLLVL.

The gene calls are TRBV6-5 and TRBJ1-1, with D possibly being TRBD1 (5 bases). V shed 10 bases and J shed 5 bases, with 11 bases lying between them. Germline CDR1 MNHEY, CDR2 SVGAGI. The CDR3 is made up of 11 amino acids. The CDR3 DNA is TGTGCCACCCAGGGAGGGACTGAAGCTTTCTTT. Its protein is CATQGGTEAFF.

This chain uses TRBV11-2 with TRBJ2-7; 7 nucleotides align to TRBD1. There are 14 residues in the CDR3. Germline CDR1 reads SGHAT; CDR2 reads FQNNGV. V lost 7 bases, J lost 3 bases, and 9 bases stayed unmatched. For the CDR3, the DNA is TGTGCCAGCAACTCCCGACAGGGAAGCTACGAGCAGTACTTC. Its protein is CASNSRQGSYEQYF.

V gene TRBV28 combines with J gene TRBJ2-1; 9 bases line up with TRBD1. Germline CDR1 is MDHEN and CDR2 is SYDVKM. This CDR3 spans 14 amino acids. With V trimmed by 9 bases and J by 6 bases, 9 bases remained unmatched. The CDR3 region is CASERDREGNEQFF. The CDR3 bases are TGTGCCAGTGAACGGGACAGGGAGGGCAATGAGCAGTTCTTC.

The chain joins TRBV10-2 to TRBJ1-3; D possibly corresponds to TRBD1 (6 bases). Germline V gene data show CDR1 as WSHSY and CDR2 as SAAADI. CDR3 length equals 17 residues. The V end was cut by 3 bases, the J end by 0 bases, with 15 bases between. CDR3 protein: CASSDSTAGVSGNTIYF. The CDR3 DNA is TGCGCCAGCAGTGATTCCACGGCAGGGGTCTCTGGAAACACCATATATTTT.

The chain has TRBV6-5 and TRBJ2-3; 11 nucleotides align to TRBD2. V lost 6 bases to trimming and J lost 6 bases; unmatched junction nucleotides: 8. This CDR3 contains 15 residues. Germline V lookup: CDR1 MNHEY, CDR2 SVGAGI. CDR3 sequence: CASSPLAGGPDTQYF. CDR3 sequence (DNA): TGTGCCAGCAGCCCCCTAGCGGGGGGTCCGGATACGCAGTATTTT.

This chain connects TRBV7-3 to TRBJ2-1; 7 nucleotides align to TRBD1. J lost 10 bases, V lost 5 bases, and 11 bases had no gene match. In germline, CDR1 is SGHTA, CDR2 FQGTGA. The CDR3 runs 14 residues. The CDR3 DNA sequence: TGTGCCAGCAGCATAAGTTGGGACAGACCCGAGCAGTTCTTC. Its protein is CASSISWDRPEQFF.

The chain recombines TRBV15 with TRBJ2-5; TRBD1 might be the D (5 bases). This CDR3 contains 14 residues. Trimming stripped 1 base from V and 2 bases from J, with 8 bases between. From germline, CDR1 is LNHNV and CDR2 YYDKDF (reference sequence). CDR3 sequence reads: CATSRGQLQETQYF. The CDR3 DNA follows: TGTGCCACCAGCAGAGGACAGCTTCAAGAGACCCAGTACTTC.

CDR3 amino acids: CASSPLGGRTDTQYF. In DNA, the CDR3 is TGTGCCAGCAGCCCATTGGGAGGCCGCACAGATACGCAGTATTTT. The V call is TRBV5-4, the J call TRBJ2-3; TRBD2 might be the D (6 bases). The CDR3 is 15 residues long. Trimming stripped 4 bases from V and 1 base from J, with 13 bases between. CDR1 is SGHNT and CDR2 is YYREEE in the germline V gene (reference sequence).

The V gene is TRBV18, the J gene TRBJ1-2; D uncertain. The CDR3 spans 11 residues. V shed 5 bases and J shed 9 bases, with 10 bases lying between them. Germline loops: CDR1 KGHSH, CDR2 LQKENI. CDR3 amino acids: CASSSEVSYTF. The CDR3 DNA is TGTGCCAGCTCATCGGAGGTTAGCTACACCTTC.

The chain links TRBV6-5 to TRBJ2-7, with 7 bases matching TRBD1. The length of the CDR3 is 13 residues. The V and J ends lost 6 bases and 6 bases, in that order; junction bases with no gene match: 8. The V gene's germline CDR1 is MNHEY and CDR2 SVGAGI. DNA for the CDR3: TGTGCCAGCAGCCGCCGACAGGGTGGCGAGCAGTACTTC. This sequence encodes CASSRRQGGEQYF.

The V and J genes are TRBV11-2 and TRBJ2-1, with 9 bases that match TRBD2. With 3 bases clipped from V and 6 bases from J, the junction kept 3 bases outside the gene matches. This CDR3 region has 14 residues. CDR1 and CDR2 from the germline V gene are SGHAT and FQNNGV. In nucleotides, the CDR3 is TGTGCCAGCAGCTTGGGGACTAGCCTCAATGAGCAGTTCTTC. This encodes CASSLGTSLNEQFF.

The V gene is TRBV18, the J gene TRBJ2-2; D is perhaps TRBD1 (6 bases). This CDR3 is built from 15 residues. Germline V gene lookup returns CDR1 KGHSH and CDR2 LQKENI. Trimming shortened V by 0 bases and J by 4 bases, and 9 bases separated the two germline ends. CDR3 residues: CASSPPGTLTGELFF. For the CDR3, the DNA is TGTGCCAGCTCACCACCGGGGACACTCACCGGGGAGCTGTTTTTT.

This clone turned up a few times. The chain couples TRBV4-1 to TRBJ1-6, with D maybe TRBD1 (6 bases). The germline V gene has CDR1 MGHRA and CDR2 YSYEKL. Trimming left V 4 bases short and J 7 bases short, with 11 bases between. This CDR3 has 14 amino acids. The DNA for the CDR3 is TGCGCCAGCAGCCGAGAAACAGGGAATTCACCCCTCCACTTT. It is translated as CASSRETGNSPLHF.